The following is a TCR beta chain sequence with its context. This entry is derived from a study of CD8 T cells in Susac syndrome. Reverse transcription used roughly 0.45 to 1 ug RNA and random hexamers. Each CDR3 protein is one row after TCRdb ran MiXCR on the immunoSEQ multiplex PCR reads. The repertoire consists of 100,000 to 150,000 distinct CDR3 sequences, with about 95% occurring once and the leading ten covering approximately 0.12%. Sequencing input: CD4+ T cells from PBMCs. This TCR was sampled from a human donor in good health.

CDR3 sequence: CASSPRGSTDTQYF. The CDR3 DNA reads TGTGCCAGCAGCCCCCGCGGTAGCACAGATACGCAGTATTTT. This chain links TRBV7-2 with TRBJ2-3; no clear D gene. Germline V gene lookup returns CDR1 SGHTA and CDR2 FQGNSA. Trimming took 5 bases from V and 0 from J, leaving 9 bases between them. The length of the CDR3 is 14 residues.